The present TCR beta chain was sequenced within a study of early stage breast cancer tumors. Study background: About 80% of the 16 invasive tumors were ER+, PR+ and HER2-.

Germline V gene data show CDR1 as GTSNPN and CDR2 as SVGIG (reference sequence). The CDR3 loop spans 16 amino acids. Trimming took 3 bases from V and 9 from J; bases not matched to a gene: 11. Data came from immunoSEQ multiplex PCR; TCRdb stores just in-frame clones and leaves some out. In the table there are around 48,000 clones, just over 90% of which are singletons. Sequencing input: blood. This receptor was obtained from a person aged 70 to 85 with breast cancer. This sequence joins TRBV30 and TRBJ2-7, with 16 positions matching TRBD2. CDR3: CAWRTGSGTSGGGQYF. Written as DNA, the CDR3 is TGTGCCTGGAGGACGGGATCCGGGACTAGCGGGGGGGGGCAGTACTTC.